One sample yielded the 26 T cell receptor beta chains listed below, sequenced in a study of control samples from healthy donors and cancer patients (dated by TCRdb to about 2020). Library preparation employed the immunoSEQ multiplex PCR assay. TCRdb took over this immuneACCESS table, retaining in-frame rearrangements with V and J assigned. Such tables are incomplete; in checked studies, under half of the missing clones stem from an unresolved V gene, and the remainder is unexplained. A total of some 99,000 clones appear in this sample, around 88% of them only once. The ten largest clones represent roughly a sixth of the sample. The specimen was blood. The receptors come from a woman aged 45-60 years in good health.

The chain joins TRBV6-5 to TRBJ1-4, with D maybe TRBD1 (5 bases). V was pared by 6 bases and J by 3 bases, with 14 bases between. The germline CDR1 and CDR2 sequences are MNHEY and SVGAGI. The CDR3 has 15 residues. The CDR3 DNA follows: TGTGCCAGCAGCATATCGACAGCCTCTAATGAAAAACTGTTTTTT. This codes for CASSISTASNEKLFF.

This rearrangement joins TRBV6-5 to TRBJ2-6; D unresolved. CDR3 length: 14 amino acids. Germline V gene sequence: CDR1 MNHEY, CDR2 SVGAGI. Deletions cut 6 bases from V and 0 bases from J, with 6 bases between. In nucleotides, the CDR3 is TGTGCCAGCAGATCGTACTCTGGGGCCAACGTCCTGACTTTC. Its protein product is CASRSYSGANVLTF.

The V and J genes are TRBV7-2 and TRBJ2-4; D not certain. The CDR3 is made up of 15 amino acids. Trimming took off 2 bases at V and 4 bases at J, with 12 bases between the two ends. Per germline, CDR1 SGHTA and CDR2 FQGNSA. The CDR3 sequence: CASSLQRGLKNIQYF. The CDR3 DNA reads as TGTGCCAGCAGCTTACAGCGTGGGCTAAAAAACATTCAGTACTTC.

The rearrangement joins TRBV2 to TRBJ1-1, with D unresolved. The germline CDR1 and CDR2 sequences are SNHLY and FYNNEI. V gave up 10 bases and J gave up 1 base, with 19 bases separating them. This CDR3 is built from 15 residues. DNA of the CDR3: TGTGCCACCCGGCAATCAAACTTAGGGAACACTGAAGCTTTCTTT. Its translation is CATRQSNLGNTEAFF.

This chain joins TRBV7-6 and TRBJ1-1; D unresolved. This CDR3 is 15 amino acids long. The germline gives CDR1 SGHVS, CDR2 FNYEAQ. Trimming shortened V by 0 bases and J by 0 bases, and 8 bases separated the two germline ends. The CDR3 loop reads CASSLASTLNTEAFF. Here the CDR3 DNA reads TGTGCCAGCAGCTTAGCCTCGACACTGAACACTGAAGCTTTCTTT.

V and J are TRBV6-6 and TRBJ2-7; D is unclear. The CDR3 loop spans 13 amino acids. Germline V gives CDR1 MNHNY, CDR2 SVGAGI (reference sequence). Trimming shortened V by 7 bases and J by 0 bases, and 10 bases separated the two germline ends. The CDR3 protein is CASNAWGSYEQYF. CDR3 in DNA: TGTGCCAGCAACGCCTGGGGCTCCTACGAGCAGTACTTC.

This clone was picked up one time. V usage is TRBV3-1 (or the pseudogene TRBV3-2) and J usage is TRBJ1-2; 7 bases fit TRBD1. The germline V gene encodes CDR1 LGHDT and CDR2 YNNKEL (reference sequence). This CDR3 has 14 residues. The V gene end was trimmed by 4 bases and the J gene end by 6 bases; junction bases not matched to a gene: 8. The CDR3 here is CASSPAGGRNGYTF. In nucleotides, the CDR3 is TGTGCCAGCAGCCCAGCAGGGGGTCGAAATGGCTACACCTTC.

The CDR3 DNA reads as TGTGCCAGCAGTTTCGGCTGGCCCCAGCATTTT. Amino acid sequence: CASSFGWPQHF. This chain connects TRBV12-3 or TRBV12-4 to TRBJ1-5; D unclear. V was shortened by 3 bases and J by 9 bases, with 6 bases between the two germline ends. The CDR3 spans 11 residues.

This clone was counted between two and nine times. The rearrangement joins TRBV7-3 to TRBJ1-1, with D perhaps TRBD1 (5 bases). The V end was cut by 4 bases, the J end by 4 bases, with 13 bases between. The germline V gene has CDR1 SGHTA and CDR2 FQGTGA. The CDR3 contains 14 residues. The CDR3 DNA is TGTGCCAGCAGCTCCCAGATGGGGGGCACTGAAGCTTTCTTT. Amino acids: CASSSQMGGTEAFF.

The chain has TRBV27 and TRBJ2-1; 8 bases align to TRBD2. Trimming took 5 bases from V and 6 from J; bases not matched to a gene: 12. Germline V gene sequence: CDR1 MNHEY, CDR2 SMNVEV (reference sequence). The length of the CDR3 is 16 residues. The CDR3 DNA follows: TGTGCCAGCAGTGCGCCGGGACTAGAGATGTCCAATGAGCAGTTCTTC. Translating gives CASSAPGLEMSNEQFF.

The chain recombines TRBV29-1 with TRBJ2-5, with D possibly being TRBD2 (6 bases). The V and J ends lost 1 base and 3 bases respectively, with 12 bases between them. CDR3 length: 14 residues. Germline assignment: CDR1 SQVTM and CDR2 ANQGSEA. The CDR3 loop reads CSVEAMGGEETQYF. CDR3 nucleotides: TGCAGCGTTGAAGCAATGGGCGGGGAAGAGACCCAGTACTTC.

The chain employs TRBV29-1 and TRBJ1-5; D is uncertain. The CDR3 extends over 12 amino acids. Germline V lookup: CDR1 SQVTM, CDR2 ANQGSEA. Trimming left V 4 bases short and J 0 bases short, with 4 bases between. CDR3 protein: CSVGNSNQPQHF. The CDR3 nucleotides are TGCAGCGTTGGGAATAGCAATCAGCCCCAGCATTTT.

The J gene is TRBJ2-1, the V gene TRBV5-1, with D unresolved. The CDR3 has 13 amino acids. Germline V gives CDR1 SGHRS, CDR2 YFSETQ. V was pared by 2 bases and J by 10 bases, with 13 bases between. CDR3: CASSFLSASEQFF. For the CDR3, the DNA is TGCGCCAGCAGCTTCTTGTCAGCCTCGGAGCAGTTCTTC.

V usage is TRBV15 and J usage is TRBJ1-1; 8 nucleotides agree with TRBD1. Trimming cost V 6 bases and J 0 bases; bases outside gene matches: 6. Looked up from germline, CDR1 is LNHNV and CDR2 is YYDKDF (reference sequence). The CDR3 is 15 amino acids. CDR3 loop: CATSRTGRMNTEAFF. The CDR3 DNA sequence: TGTGCCACCAGTAGGACAGGGCGCATGAACACTGAAGCTTTCTTT.

The chain carries TRBV30 and TRBJ2-7; 7 positions agree with TRBD2. The CDR3 runs 16 residues. CDR1 is GTSNPN and CDR2 is SVGIG in the germline V gene (reference sequence). The V gene end was trimmed by 1 base and the J gene end by 0 bases; junction bases not matched to a gene: 9. CDR3 sequence reads: CAWSGVAGSSSYEQYF. The CDR3 region has the DNA TGTGCCTGGAGTGGGGTAGCGGGTTCGAGCTCCTACGAGCAGTACTTC.

The chain uses TRBV7-3 and TRBJ2-1; 7 nucleotides line up with TRBD2. Trimming removed 5 bases from V and 3 bases from J; junction bases left unmatched: 4. Germline-derived CDR1 and CDR2 are SGHTA and FQGTGA. The CDR3 runs to 14 residues. The CDR3 DNA sequence: TGTGCCAGCAGCCCCAGGACTAGCTACAATGAGCAGTTCTTC. It yields the protein CASSPRTSYNEQFF.

The V and J genes are TRBV4-3 and TRBJ1-5, with D possibly TRBD1 on 6 matching bases. CDR1 LGHNA and CDR2 YSLEER come from the germline V gene. Trimming shortened V by 0 bases and J by 3 bases, and 15 bases separated the two germline ends. The CDR3 consists of 17 residues. The CDR3 DNA sequence: TGCGCCAGCAGCCAAGATCTCCAGGGGCGATACAATCAGCCCCAGCATTTT. Encoded protein: CASSQDLQGRYNQPQHF.

The chain recombines TRBV7-2 with TRBJ2-7; 9 positions match TRBD2. J was trimmed by 1 base and V by 0 bases; bases with no gene match: 4. Germline V gene lookup returns CDR1 SGHTA and CDR2 FQGNSA. The CDR3 totals 16 residues. This CDR3 is CASSLAGLAGSYEQYV. CDR3 DNA: TGTGCCAGCAGCTTAGCGGGGCTAGCGGGATCCTACGAGCAGTACGTC.

The chain couples TRBV30 to TRBJ1-5; D uncertain. Germline V gene lookup returns CDR1 GTSNPN and CDR2 SVGIG (reference sequence). The CDR3 runs 16 residues. Trimming left V 3 bases short and J 2 bases short, with 17 bases between. The CDR3 loop reads CAWRATVGQGNQPQHF. DNA for the CDR3: TGTGCCTGGAGGGCTACAGTAGGCCAGGGCAATCAGCCCCAGCATTTT.

This chain links TRBV7-2 with TRBJ2-7, with D perhaps matching TRBD1 (6 bases). Germline V gives CDR1 SGHTA, CDR2 FQGNSA. Trimming removed 5 bases at V and 6 bases at J, with 11 bases between. This CDR3 region has 12 residues. DNA for the CDR3: TGTGCCAGCAGCGCCGACAGGCGCGAGCAGTACTTC. This gives the protein CASSADRREQYF.

This clone appeared many times. The CDR3 DNA is TGTGCCAGCCAAGCAGGCAACACCTACGAGCAGTACTTC. Protein sequence: CASQAGNTYEQYF. This chain uses TRBV5-6 with TRBJ2-7; D call uncertain. The CDR3 loop spans 13 amino acids. V lost 7 bases, J lost 2 bases, and 13 bases lay in between. CDR1 is SGHDT and CDR2 is YYEEEE in the germline V gene.

The CDR3 nucleotides are TGCAGCGTCCTCGGACGGCCCGGGGCCAACACTGAAGCTTTCTTT. Protein product: CSVLGRPGANTEAFF. The rearrangement links TRBV29-1 to TRBJ1-1; TRBD1 might be the D (5 bases). Germline CDR1 SQVTM, CDR2 ANQGSEA. This CDR3 has 15 residues. V was shortened by 6 bases and J by 2 bases, with 19 bases between the two germline ends. Together with reference TRBV29-1 and TRBJ1-1, the CDR3 gives the full variable domain: SAVISQKPSRDICQRGTSLTIQCQVDSQVTMMFWYRQQPGQSLTLIATANQGSEATYESGFVIDKFPISRPNLTFSTLTVSNMSPEDSSIYLCSVLGRPGANTEAFFGQGTRLTVV.

The chain is built from TRBV2 and TRBJ1-4, with 7 bases fitting TRBD1. Trimming cost V 3 bases and J 7 bases; bases outside gene matches: 11. This CDR3 has 16 residues. Germline CDR1 and CDR2: SNHLY and FYNNEI. The chain's CDR3 is CASSDRLGQRGEKLFF. CDR3 DNA sequence: TGTGCCAGCAGTGATCGGCTGGGACAGCGCGGTGAAAAACTGTTTTTT.

V is TRBV9 and J is TRBJ2-5; D ambiguous. The CDR3 has 13 amino acids. V lost 3 bases and J lost 3, with 9 bases in between. The germline gives CDR1 SGDLS, CDR2 YYNGEE. CDR3: CASSEDVKETQYF. The CDR3 region has the DNA TGTGCCAGCAGCGAGGACGTCAAAGAGACCCAGTACTTC.

CDR3 bases: TGTGCCAGCTACCGGGCCCCCCGCAGCACTGAAGCTTTCTTT. Translating it yields CASYRAPRSTEAFF. The genes are TRBV2 and TRBJ1-1; D not certain. From germline, CDR1 is SNHLY and CDR2 FYNNEI. The germline V and J ends were trimmed by 8 bases and 4 bases, with 17 bases remaining between them. This CDR3 has 14 amino acids.

This chain uses TRBV5-1 with TRBJ2-2; 8 bases are a match to TRBD1. The junction had 6 bases not matched to a gene; V was cut back by 4 bases and J by 4 bases. The V gene's germline CDR1 is SGHRS and CDR2 YFSETQ. This CDR3 has 15 residues. CDR3 DNA sequence: TGCGCCAGCAGCCCGGACAGGGTGGGCACCGGGGAGCTGTTTTTT. It is translated as CASSPDRVGTGELFF. The whole variable domain, remainder taken from reference TRBV5-1 and TRBJ2-2, is KAGVTQTPRYLIKTRGQQVTLSCSPISGHRSVSWYQQTPGQGLQFLFEYFSETQRNKGNFPGRFSGRQFSNSRSEMNVSTLELGDSALYLCASSPDRVGTGELFFGEGSRLTVL.